This TCR beta chain emerged from a study of ipilimumab plus nivolumab after autologous stem cell transplantation. Deletions cut 8 bases from V and 0 bases from J, with 13 bases between. Germline V CDR1 and CDR2: ENHRY, SYGVKD. CDR3 length: 14 residues. Using immunoSEQ multiplex PCR, the repertoire was profiled, and TCRdb retains in-frame clones only, with some absent. The profile shows tens of thousands of clones, nearly 75% of them singletons. The material was PBMCs, obtained in a trial of ipilimumab plus nivolumab as post-transplant consolidation. The V gene is TRBV10-3, the J gene TRBJ2-5; D remains unclear. The receptor was derived from a male donor with diffuse large B-cell lymphoma. For the CDR3, the DNA is TGTGCCATCCGCCCCCGGGCCGACCAAGAGACCCAGTACTTC. It specifies CAIRPRADQETQYF.